Given below is one T cell receptor (beta chain) in context. The data stem from a study of blood T cell repertoires in COVID-19. Whole-study context: T cells, B-cell-depleted T cells, or PBMCs supplied cDNA or gDNA.

As handled by the study authors: Reference gene primer amplification in the assay estimated nucleated cell counts. Libraries were prepared by immunoSEQ multiplex PCR; TCRdb keeps only in-frame clonotypes and omits some of them. That table is the source of V, J and clone size, and D and trimming were worked out from the DNA. This repertoire shows approximately 150,000 clones, more than 75% found once; its top ten account for roughly 5.3%. The Seattle site enrolled patients during active infection and followed them longitudinally. Input material: peripheral blood. The TCR comes from a man between 18 and 35 years old with COVID-19, enrolled during active disease.

The CDR3 bases are TGTGCCACCAGGGGGGGACCTGGAAACACCATATATTTT. Protein product: CATRGGPGNTIYF. This chain uses TRBV24-1 with TRBJ1-3; D is possibly TRBD1 (5 bases). Germline CDR1 reads KGHDR; CDR2 reads SFDVKD. V gave up 7 bases and J gave up 2 bases, with 8 bases separating them. The CDR3 has 13 amino acids.